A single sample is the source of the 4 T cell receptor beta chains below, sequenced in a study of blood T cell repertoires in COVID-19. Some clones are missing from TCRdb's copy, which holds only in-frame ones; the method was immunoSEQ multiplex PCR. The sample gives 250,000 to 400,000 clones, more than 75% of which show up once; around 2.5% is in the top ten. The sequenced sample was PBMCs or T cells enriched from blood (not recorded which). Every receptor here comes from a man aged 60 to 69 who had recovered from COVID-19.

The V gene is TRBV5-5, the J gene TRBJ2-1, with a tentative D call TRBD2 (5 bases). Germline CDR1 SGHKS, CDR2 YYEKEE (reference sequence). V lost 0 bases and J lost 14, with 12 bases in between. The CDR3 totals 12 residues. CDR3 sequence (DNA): TGTGCCAGCAGCTTGGCCGAGGGCGAGGAGTTCTTC. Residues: CASSLAEGEEFF.

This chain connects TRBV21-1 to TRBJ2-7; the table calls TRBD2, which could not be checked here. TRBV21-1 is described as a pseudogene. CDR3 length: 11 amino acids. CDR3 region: CASSTSNEQYF. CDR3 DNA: TGTGCCAGCTCGACTAGTAACGAGCAGTACTTC.

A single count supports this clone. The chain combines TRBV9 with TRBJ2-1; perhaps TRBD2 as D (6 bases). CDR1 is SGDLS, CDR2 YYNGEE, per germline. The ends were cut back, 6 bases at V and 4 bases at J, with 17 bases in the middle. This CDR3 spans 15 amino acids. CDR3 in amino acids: CASTPDGGEYNEQFF. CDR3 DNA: TGTGCCAGCACCCCCGACGGGGGAGAATACAATGAGCAGTTCTTC.

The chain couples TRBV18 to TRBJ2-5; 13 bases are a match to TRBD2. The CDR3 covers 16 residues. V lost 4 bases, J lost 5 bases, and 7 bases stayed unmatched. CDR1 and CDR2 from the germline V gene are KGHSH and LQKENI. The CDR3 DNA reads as TGTGCCAGCTCACGAGGACTAGCGGGAGTCGGGGAGACCCAGTACTTC. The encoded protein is CASSRGLAGVGETQYF.